Presented here are 20 T cell receptor beta chains from one specimen sequenced in a study of blood T cells in healthy people across ages (dated by TCRdb to the mid-2010s). Library generation was performed with 5' RACE. Sequencing was carried out with an Illumina HiSeq 2500. The second PCR ran for about 6 to 11 cycles and used a J-beta primer mix along with a sample-barcoded 5' primer. Through fastp at Q25 and MiXCR, TCRdb rebuilt clones from the public reads, retaining in-frame beta chains. CDR3 protein duplicates are merged, each entry listing the most common genes and DNA. The sample table holds around 1.5 million distinct CDR3 sequences, of which 42% were seen once. The ten largest make up less than 8% of the sample. The specimen sequenced was blood. The receptors were gathered from a woman aged 18-29 years in good health.

This chain joins TRBV7-2 and TRBJ2-4, with D perhaps matching TRBD1 or TRBD2 (7 bases each). CDR1 SGHTA and CDR2 FQGNSA come from the germline V gene. The V end lost 8 bases, the J end lost 14 bases, and 25 bases lay between the germline ends. This CDR3 comprises 14 residues. In nucleotides, the CDR3 is TGTGCCAGCGGAAAAGGGGGGAGGGACAGTCGGGAGTACTTC. This gives the protein CASGKGGRDSREYF.

Concerning this clonotype itself: Since a much larger clone is just one base distant, this may be a read error. The rearrangement links TRBV6-1 to TRBJ2-1; D could derive from TRBD1 or TRBD2 (5 bases each). The CDR3 consists of 11 residues. CDR1 and CDR2 from the germline V gene are MNHNS and SASEGT. Trimming cost V 3 bases and J 13 bases, with 10 bases left between them. The CDR3 spells CASSDGGTQFF. Written as DNA, the CDR3 is TGTGCCAGCAGTGATGGTGGGACCCAGTTCTTC.

This clonotype was observed a handful of times. The V gene is TRBV7-2, the J gene TRBJ2-7; no clear D gene. This CDR3 region has 18 residues. Trimming took 3 bases from V and 0 from J, leaving 21 bases between them. The germline V gene has CDR1 SGHTA and CDR2 FQGNSA. The CDR3 DNA follows: TGTGCCAGCAGCTTCCAGTGGTCTACCCAACGGAGCTCCTACGAGCAGTACTTC. Residues: CASSFQWSTQRSSYEQYF.

The sample holds a few counts of this clonotype. This chain links TRBV5-5 with TRBJ1-1, with D unresolved. The CDR3 totals 15 residues. V was trimmed by 5 bases and J by 0 bases, leaving 14 bases between them. CDR1 is SGHKS, CDR2 YYEKEE, per germline (reference sequence). The CDR3 bases are TGTGCCAGCAGTCCCGGCGCAGCAATGAACACTGAAGCTTTCTTT. Translated, it gives CASSPGAAMNTEAFF.

This clonotype was detected only a few times. This chain links TRBV4-2 with TRBJ2-1; D is possibly TRBD2 (6 bases). The V gene's germline CDR1 is LGHNA and CDR2 YNFKEQ. Trimming removed 0 bases at V and 4 bases at J, with 22 bases between. CDR3 length: 19 residues. The CDR3 DNA follows: TGTGCCAGCAGCCAAGACCGATTCGCGGGGCGGGTGTCGTACAATGAGCAGTTCTTC. As protein: CASSQDRFAGRVSYNEQFF.

Turning to this clonotype: Possible read error: a much larger clone is one base away. This chain joins TRBV10-3 and TRBJ2-1; 10 nucleotides match TRBD2. With 7 bases clipped from V and 6 bases from J, the junction kept 9 bases outside the gene matches. CDR3 size: 15 residues. CDR1 ENHRY and CDR2 SYGVKD come from the germline V gene. Here the CDR3 DNA reads TGTGCCATCACCCGAGCGGGAGGGTCCGGCAATGAGCAGTTCTTC. It encodes CAITRAGGSGNEQFF.

This clonotype was picked up many times. The gene calls are TRBV7-2 and TRBJ2-1; 7 bases map to TRBD1. From germline, CDR1 is SGHTA and CDR2 FQGNSA. V gave up 5 bases and J gave up 8 bases; unmatched junction bases: 12. This CDR3 spans 15 amino acids. The CDR3 loop reads CASSPTGERVDEQFF. For the CDR3, the DNA is TGTGCCAGCAGCCCCACAGGGGAGAGGGTTGATGAGCAGTTCTTC.

The V call is TRBV30, the J call TRBJ2-1; D is ambiguous. The CDR3 loop spans 12 amino acids. The germline gives CDR1 GTSNPN, CDR2 SVGIG (reference sequence). The germline V and J ends were trimmed by 0 bases and 6 bases, with 6 bases remaining between them. The CDR3 DNA reads as TGTGCCTGGAGTGTACGTGTCAATGAGCAGTTCTTC. Translation: CAWSVRVNEQFF.

This clonotype was detected only a few times. The chain recombines TRBV2 with TRBJ2-7; 7 positions match TRBD1. V lost 4 bases and J lost 2; bases outside the gene matches: 8. The CDR3 length is 15 residues. Per germline, CDR1 SNHLY and CDR2 FYNNEI. The chain's CDR3 is CASSVLHRGTYEQYF. Written as DNA, the CDR3 is TGTGCCAGCAGTGTGTTACACAGGGGCACCTACGAGCAGTACTTC. Looking up the rest from reference TRBV2 and TRBJ2-7 gives the full variable domain: EPEVTQTPSHQVTQMGQEVILRCVPISNHLYFYWYRQILGQKVEFLVSFYNNEISEKSEIFDDQFSVERPDGSNFTLKIRSTKLEDSAMYFCASSVLHRGTYEQYFGPGTRLTVT.

This chain joins TRBV25-1 and TRBJ2-5; D remains ambiguous. From germline, CDR1 is MGHDK and CDR2 SYGVNS. The CDR3 loop spans 14 amino acids. Trimming left V 6 bases short and J 4 bases short, with 15 bases between. The CDR3 DNA is TGTGCCAGCAGACGGGCGTCCGATCGAGAGACCCAGTACTTC. Translated, it gives CASRRASDRETQYF.

J is TRBJ2-7 and V is TRBV4-2, with D perhaps TRBD2 (5 bases). Trimming shortened V by 1 base and J by 2 bases, and 12 bases separated the two germline ends. CDR3 length: 15 residues. CDR1 and CDR2 (germline): LGHNA, YNFKEQ. This CDR3 reads CASSQGFAEAYEQYF. CDR3 sequence (DNA): TGTGCCAGCAGCCAAGGTTTCGCGGAGGCCTACGAGCAGTACTTC.

This clonotype was counted between two and nine times. The V call is TRBV6-1, the J call TRBJ1-5; no reliable D call. The CDR3 consists of 15 residues. V gave up 6 bases and J gave up 7 bases, with 19 bases separating them. CDR1 and CDR2 from the germline V gene are MNHNS and SASEGT. CDR3 region: CASSPTVGMEQPQHF. The CDR3 coding sequence is TGTGCCAGCAGCCCCACAGTGGGGATGGAGCAGCCCCAGCATTTT.

V gene TRBV4-2 combines with J gene TRBJ1-1, with D possibly being TRBD1 (5 bases). CDR3 length: 16 amino acids. Germline lookup yields CDR1 LGHNA and CDR2 YNFKEQ. CDR3 DNA: TGTGCTACCACGGGGGGTCTCAACGGGGGGAACACTGAAGCTTTCTTT. Translation gives CATTGGLNGGNTEAFF.

This chain uses TRBV20-1 with TRBJ2-7; 10 positions match TRBD2. CDR1 is DFQATT and CDR2 is SNEGSKA in the germline V gene (reference sequence). The CDR3 covers 13 residues. With V trimmed by 0 bases and J by 6 bases, 2 bases remained unmatched. The CDR3 sequence is CSARETSGPEQYF. The CDR3 nucleotides are TGCAGTGCTAGAGAGACTAGCGGGCCCGAGCAGTACTTC.

V is TRBV12-3 or TRBV12-4 and J is TRBJ2-4, with no clear D. The CDR3 contains 15 residues. V dropped 3 bases and J dropped 4 bases, with 13 bases sitting between them. CDR3 sequence: CASSFRRPTKNIQYF. CDR3 nucleotides: TGTGCCAGCAGTTTTCGGCGGCCCACAAAAAACATTCAGTACTTC.

This clonotype has a single count. This chain uses TRBV2 with TRBJ2-7, with TRBD2 matching over 7 bases. After removal of 0 bases from V and 1 base from J, the junction contained 9 bases not matched to a gene. Germline values: CDR1 SNHLY, CDR2 FYNNEI. The CDR3 runs to 17 residues. The CDR3 sequence is CASSEALRGGSSYEQYF. CDR3 nucleotides: TGTGCCAGCAGTGAAGCGCTTCGGGGAGGGAGTTCCTACGAGCAGTACTTC.

The gene calls are TRBV7-9 and TRBJ2-1, with TRBD1 identical over 7 bases. V lost 2 bases and J lost 2; bases outside the gene matches: 6. CDR1 SEHNR and CDR2 FQNEAQ come from the germline V gene (reference sequence). The CDR3 is 16 amino acids. CDR3 region: CASSLPKGGTYNEQFF. CDR3 nucleotide sequence: TGTGCCAGCAGCTTACCGAAAGGGGGCACCTACAATGAGCAGTTCTTC.

This chain links TRBV24-1 with TRBJ1-1; a possible D gene is TRBD1 (6 bases). There are 11 residues in the CDR3. CDR1 is KGHDR and CDR2 is SFDVKD in the germline V gene. Trimming pared 9 bases from V and 3 bases from J, leaving 7 bases between. The CDR3 nucleotides are TGTGCCACCGGGGGCCACACTGAAGCTTTCTTT. It encodes CATGGHTEAFF.

This sequence joins TRBV20-1 and TRBJ2-5; D is unclear. The CDR3 totals 12 residues. V dropped 1 base and J dropped 7 bases, with 10 bases sitting between them. CDR1 is DFQATT and CDR2 is SNEGSKA in the germline V gene (reference sequence). CDR3 DNA: TGCAGTGCTAGAGCTCCTCCGGGGACCCAGTACTTC. This codes for CSARAPPGTQYF.

The chain links TRBV5-5 to TRBJ2-2; D gene unclear. The germline V and J ends were trimmed by 0 bases and 2 bases, with 17 bases remaining between them. CDR1 and CDR2 (germline): SGHKS, YYEKEE (reference sequence). The CDR3 extends over 18 amino acids. DNA for the CDR3: TGTGCCAGCAGCTTGGATGTCCTTGTCGGCACAAACACCGGGGAGCTGTTTTTT. It is translated as CASSLDVLVGTNTGELFF.